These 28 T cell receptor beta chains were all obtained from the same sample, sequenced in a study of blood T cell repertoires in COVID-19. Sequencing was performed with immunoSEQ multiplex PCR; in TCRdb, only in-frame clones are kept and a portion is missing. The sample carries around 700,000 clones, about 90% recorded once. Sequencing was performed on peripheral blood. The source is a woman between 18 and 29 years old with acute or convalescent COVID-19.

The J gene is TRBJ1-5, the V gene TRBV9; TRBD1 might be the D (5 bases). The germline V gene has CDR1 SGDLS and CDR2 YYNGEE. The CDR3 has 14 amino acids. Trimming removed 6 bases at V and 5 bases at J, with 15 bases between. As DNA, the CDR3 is TGTGCCAGCAACGCCGGGGGTGTGGATCAGCCCCAGCATTTT. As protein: CASNAGGVDQPQHF.

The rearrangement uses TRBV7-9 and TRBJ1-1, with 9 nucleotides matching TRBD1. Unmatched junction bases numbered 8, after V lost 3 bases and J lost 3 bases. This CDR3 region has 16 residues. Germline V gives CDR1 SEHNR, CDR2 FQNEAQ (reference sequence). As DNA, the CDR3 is TGTGCCAGCAGCTTCAGTCAGACAGGGGGAGACACTGAAGCTTTCTTT. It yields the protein CASSFSQTGGDTEAFF.

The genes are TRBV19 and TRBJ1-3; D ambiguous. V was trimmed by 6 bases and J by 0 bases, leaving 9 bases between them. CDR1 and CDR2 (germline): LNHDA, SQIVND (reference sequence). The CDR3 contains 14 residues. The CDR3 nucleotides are TGTGCCAGTAGATCCAGAGGCTCTGGAAACACCATATATTTT. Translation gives CASRSRGSGNTIYF.

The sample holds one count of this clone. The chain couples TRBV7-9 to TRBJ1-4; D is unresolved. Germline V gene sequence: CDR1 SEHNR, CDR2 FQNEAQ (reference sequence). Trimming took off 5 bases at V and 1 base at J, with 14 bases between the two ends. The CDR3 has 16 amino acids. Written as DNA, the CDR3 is TGTGCCAGCAGCCTTTCCCCGCGAGGAACTAATGAAAAACTGTTTTTT. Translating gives CASSLSPRGTNEKLFF.

The CDR3 loop reads CASRPQGAGVDEKLFF. The DNA for the CDR3 is TGTGCCAGCAGGCCACAGGGGGCTGGAGTAGATGAAAAACTGTTTTTT. V and J are TRBV27 and TRBJ1-4; the match to TRBD1 covers 9 bases. CDR1 is MNHEY and CDR2 is SMNVEV in the germline V gene (reference sequence). Trimming removed 6 bases from V and 6 bases from J; junction bases left unmatched: 11. The CDR3 is 16 residues long.

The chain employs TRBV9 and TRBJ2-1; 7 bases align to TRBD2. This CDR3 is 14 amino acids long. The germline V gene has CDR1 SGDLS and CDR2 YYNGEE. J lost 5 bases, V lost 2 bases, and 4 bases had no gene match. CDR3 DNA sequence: TGTGCCAGCAGCGTTGGCGGGGGAGACAATGAGCAGTTCTTC. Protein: CASSVGGGDNEQFF.

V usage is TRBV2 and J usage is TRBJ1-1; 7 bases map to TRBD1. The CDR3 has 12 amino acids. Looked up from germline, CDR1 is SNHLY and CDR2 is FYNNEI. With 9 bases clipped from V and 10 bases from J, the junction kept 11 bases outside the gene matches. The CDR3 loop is CARGPGGPGAFF. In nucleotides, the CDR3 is TGTGCCAGAGGACCAGGGGGACCCGGAGCTTTCTTT.

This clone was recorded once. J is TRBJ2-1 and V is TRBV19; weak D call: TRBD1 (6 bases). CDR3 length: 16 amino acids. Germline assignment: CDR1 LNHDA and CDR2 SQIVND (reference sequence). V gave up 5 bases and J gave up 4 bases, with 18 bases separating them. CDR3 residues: CASSPPPRGKYNEQFF. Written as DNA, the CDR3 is TGTGCCAGTAGTCCGCCCCCTAGGGGGAAATACAATGAGCAGTTCTTC.

Here the CDR3 reads CASSFGEGYTF. The CDR3 bases are TGTGCCAGCAGTTTCGGGGAGGGCTACACCTTC. The chain uses TRBV12-3 or TRBV12-4 and TRBJ1-2, with no clear D. The V end lost 3 bases, the J end lost 8 bases, and 7 bases lay between the germline ends. There are 11 residues in the CDR3.

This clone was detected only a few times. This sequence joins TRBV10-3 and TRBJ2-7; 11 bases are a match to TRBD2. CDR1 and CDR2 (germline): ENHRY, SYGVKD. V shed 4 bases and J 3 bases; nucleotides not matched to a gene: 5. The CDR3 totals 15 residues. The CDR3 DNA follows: TGTGCCATCAGTGGCTCTAGCGGGGGGAACTACGAGCAGTACTTC. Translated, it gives CAISGSSGGNYEQYF.

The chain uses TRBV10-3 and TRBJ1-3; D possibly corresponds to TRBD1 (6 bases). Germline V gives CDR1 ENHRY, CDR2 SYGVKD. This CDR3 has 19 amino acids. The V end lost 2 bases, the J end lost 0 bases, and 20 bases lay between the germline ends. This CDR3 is CAISERTVLDSVSGNTIYF. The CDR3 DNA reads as TGTGCCATCAGTGAGCGGACGGTATTGGACAGCGTCTCTGGAAACACCATATATTTT.

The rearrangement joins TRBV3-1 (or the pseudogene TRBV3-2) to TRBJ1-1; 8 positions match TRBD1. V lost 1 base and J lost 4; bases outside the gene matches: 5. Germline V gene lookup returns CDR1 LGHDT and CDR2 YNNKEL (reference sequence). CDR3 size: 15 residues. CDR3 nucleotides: TGTGCCAGCAGCCAAGGTAGCAGGGGGCGCACTGAAGCTTTCTTT. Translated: CASSQGSRGRTEAFF.

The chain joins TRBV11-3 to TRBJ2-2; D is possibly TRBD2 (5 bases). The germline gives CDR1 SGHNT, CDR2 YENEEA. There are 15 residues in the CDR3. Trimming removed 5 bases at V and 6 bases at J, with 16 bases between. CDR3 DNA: TGTGCCAGCAGCCCTGAAATAGCGAGCGCCGGGGAGCTGTTTTTT. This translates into CASSPEIASAGELFF.

CDR3 DNA sequence: TGCGCCAGCAGCCAAGATCCAGGGAGGGCTGAAGCTTTCTTT. It is translated as CASSQDPGRAEAFF. This chain connects TRBV4-3 to TRBJ1-1; maybe TRBD1 (5 bases). The length of the CDR3 is 14 residues. Germline values: CDR1 LGHNA, CDR2 YSLEER. Trimming removed 0 bases at V and 6 bases at J, with 11 bases between.

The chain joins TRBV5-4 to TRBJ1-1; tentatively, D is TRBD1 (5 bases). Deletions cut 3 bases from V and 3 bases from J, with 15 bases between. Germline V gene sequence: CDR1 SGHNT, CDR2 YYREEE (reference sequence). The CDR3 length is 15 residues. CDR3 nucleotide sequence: TGTGCCAGCAGCTCGGACACGGGCCGCGACACTGAAGCTTTCTTT. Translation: CASSSDTGRDTEAFF.

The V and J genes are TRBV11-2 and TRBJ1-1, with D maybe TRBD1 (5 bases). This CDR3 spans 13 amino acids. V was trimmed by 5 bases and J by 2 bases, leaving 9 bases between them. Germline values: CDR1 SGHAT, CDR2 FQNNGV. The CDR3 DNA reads TGTGCCAGCAGCGGGGACTTCAACACTGAAGCTTTCTTT. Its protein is CASSGDFNTEAFF.

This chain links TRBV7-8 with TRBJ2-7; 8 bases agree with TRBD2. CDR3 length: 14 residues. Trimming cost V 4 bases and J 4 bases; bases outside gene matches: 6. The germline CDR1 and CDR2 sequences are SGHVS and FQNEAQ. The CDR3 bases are TGTGCCAGCAGCTCGAGCGGACTAGCTTACGAGCAGTACTTC. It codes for CASSSSGLAYEQYF.

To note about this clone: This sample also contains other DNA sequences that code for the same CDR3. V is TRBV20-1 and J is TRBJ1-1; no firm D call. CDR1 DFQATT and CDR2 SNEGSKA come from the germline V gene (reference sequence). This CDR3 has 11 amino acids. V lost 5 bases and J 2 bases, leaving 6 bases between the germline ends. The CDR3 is CSAPVNTEAFF. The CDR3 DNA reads TGCAGTGCTCCGGTCAACACTGAAGCTTTCTTT.

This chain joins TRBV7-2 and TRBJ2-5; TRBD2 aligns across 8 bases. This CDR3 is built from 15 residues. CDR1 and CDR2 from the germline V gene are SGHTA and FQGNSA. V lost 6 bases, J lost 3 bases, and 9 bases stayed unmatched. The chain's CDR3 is CASSTSGTREETQYF. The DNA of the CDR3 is TGTGCCAGCAGTACATCCGGGACTAGAGAAGAGACCCAGTACTTC.

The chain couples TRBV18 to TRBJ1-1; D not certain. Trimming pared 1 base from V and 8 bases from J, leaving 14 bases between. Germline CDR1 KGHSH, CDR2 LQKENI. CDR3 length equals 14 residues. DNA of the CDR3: TGTGCCAGCTCACCACAGGAAAGCGGCAGCGAAGCTTTCTTT. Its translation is CASSPQESGSEAFF.

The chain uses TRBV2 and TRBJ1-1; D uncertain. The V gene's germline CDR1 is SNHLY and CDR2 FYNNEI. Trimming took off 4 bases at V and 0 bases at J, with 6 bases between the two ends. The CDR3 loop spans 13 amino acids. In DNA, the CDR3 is TGTGCCAGCAGTGTAGAAGTGAACACTGAAGCTTTCTTT. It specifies CASSVEVNTEAFF.

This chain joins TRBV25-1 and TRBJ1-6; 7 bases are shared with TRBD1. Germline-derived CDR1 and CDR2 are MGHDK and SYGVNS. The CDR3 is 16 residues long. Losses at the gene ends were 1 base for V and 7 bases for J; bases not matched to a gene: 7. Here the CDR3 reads CASSELGQGENSPLHF. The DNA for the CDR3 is TGTGCCAGCAGTGAATTAGGGCAGGGGGAGAATTCACCCCTCCACTTT.

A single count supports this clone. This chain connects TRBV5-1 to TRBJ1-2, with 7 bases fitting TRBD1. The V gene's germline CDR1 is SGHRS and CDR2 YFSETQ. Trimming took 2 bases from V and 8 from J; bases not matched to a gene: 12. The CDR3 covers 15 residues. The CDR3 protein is CASSLAAGGLRGYTF. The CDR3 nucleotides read TGCGCCAGCAGCTTAGCGGCAGGGGGATTAAGAGGCTACACCTTC.

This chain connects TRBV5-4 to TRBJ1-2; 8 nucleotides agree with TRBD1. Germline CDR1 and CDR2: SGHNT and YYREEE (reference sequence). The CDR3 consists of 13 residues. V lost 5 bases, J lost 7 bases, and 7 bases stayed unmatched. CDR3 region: CASSMTGAGGYTF. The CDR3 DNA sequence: TGTGCCAGCAGTATGACAGGGGCTGGTGGCTACACCTTC.

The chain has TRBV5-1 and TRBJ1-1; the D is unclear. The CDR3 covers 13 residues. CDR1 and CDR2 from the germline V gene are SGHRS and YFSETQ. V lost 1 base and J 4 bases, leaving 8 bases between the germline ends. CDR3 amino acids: CASSLTEATEAFF. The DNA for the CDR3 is TGCGCCAGCAGCTTGACGGAGGCCACTGAAGCTTTCTTT.

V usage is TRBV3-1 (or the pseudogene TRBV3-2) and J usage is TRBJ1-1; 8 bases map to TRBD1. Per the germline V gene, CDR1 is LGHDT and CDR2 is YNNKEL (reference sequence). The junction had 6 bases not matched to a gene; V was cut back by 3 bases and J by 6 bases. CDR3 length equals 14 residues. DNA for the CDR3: TGTGCCAGCAGCCAGAGACAGGGGATTGCTGAAGCTTTCTTT. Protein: CASSQRQGIAEAFF.

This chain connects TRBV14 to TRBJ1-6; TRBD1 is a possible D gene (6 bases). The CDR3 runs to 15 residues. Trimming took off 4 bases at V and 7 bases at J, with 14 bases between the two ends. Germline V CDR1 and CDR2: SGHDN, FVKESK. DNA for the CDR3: TGTGCCAGCAGCCGTCTGGGGCAGGGGAATTCACCCCTCCACTTT. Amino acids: CASSRLGQGNSPLHF.

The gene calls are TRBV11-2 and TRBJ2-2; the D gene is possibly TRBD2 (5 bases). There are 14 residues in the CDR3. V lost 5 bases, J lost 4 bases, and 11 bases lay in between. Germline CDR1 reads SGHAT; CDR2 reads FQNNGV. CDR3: CASSRTLTTGELFF. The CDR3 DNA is TGTGCCAGCAGCCGGACTCTTACCACCGGGGAGCTGTTTTTT. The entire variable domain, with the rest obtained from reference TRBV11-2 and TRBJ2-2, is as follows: EAGVAQSPRYKIIEKRQSVAFWCNPISGHATLYWYQQILGQGPKLLIQFQNNGVVDDSQLPKDRFSAERLKGVDSTLKIQPAKLEDSAVYLCASSRTLTTGELFFGEGSRLTVL.